Listed below are T cell receptor beta chains from one sample, sequenced in a study of T-cell memory formation after mild COVID-19. TCRdb re-derived calls from the 5' RACE reads in MiXCR, one entry per CDR3 protein. The data contain approximately 240,000 distinct CDR3 sequences, 16% of them seen just once; the ten biggest clones take up 3% to 4.5%. Sequencing was performed on PBMCs or a T cell subset sorted from them (not recorded which). These TCRs come from a young man who had mild COVID-19 (a few samples of this study predate the infection). Cell type and time point are not known. Both conserved end residues are part of each CDR3. D genes are given only for firm matches. Some rows mark clone size as missing; the rest say once, few, many or name a class of expanded clone.

j_gene	abundance	v_gene	d_gene	len	CDR3nt	CDR3aa
TRBJ2-2	NA	TRBV24-1	NA	16	TGTGCCACCAGTGATTTTTCTAGGGGAGACACCGGGGAGCTGTTTTTT	CATSDFSRGDTGELFF
TRBJ2-5	few	TRBV5-1	NA	13	TGCGCCAGCAGCCCTGGACCAGAAGAGACCCAGTACTTC	CASSPGPEETQYF
TRBJ1-5	NA	TRBV7-2	TRBD1	16	TGTGCCAGCAGCGCGGGACAGGGAGGGGGCAATCAGCCCCAGCATTTT	CASSAGQGGGNQPQHF
TRBJ1-1	many	TRBV12-3/TRBV12-4	TRBD1	14	TGTGCCAGCAGTGAACGACAGGGGTACACTGAAGCTTTCTTT	CASSERQGYTEAFF
TRBJ2-7	few	TRBV12-3/TRBV12-4	TRBD2	15	TGTGCCAGCAGTTACGGGCGGGGGGGCATCGACGAGCAGTACTTC	CASSYGRGGIDEQYF
TRBJ1-2	NA	TRBV12-3/TRBV12-4	TRBD1	15	TGTGCCAGCACCCACCCCCGTCAGGGGGCTTACGGCTACACCTTC	CASTHPRQGAYGYTF
TRBJ1-1	NA	TRBV18	NA	15	TGTGCCAGCTCACCACCGGTGGTGGGAAGGTCTGAAGCTTTCTTT	CASSPPVVGRSEAFF
TRBJ2-2	many	TRBV12-3/TRBV12-4	TRBD2	16	TGTGCCAGCAGTATGGCACTAGCGGGGGTCACCGGGGAGCTGTTTTTT	CASSMALAGVTGELFF
TRBJ2-7	NA	TRBV7-6	NA	13	TGTGCCAGCAGCTTGTACGGAACCTACGAGCAGTACTTC	CASSLYGTYEQYF
TRBJ2-2	few	TRBV5-1	NA	13	TGCGCCAGCTGCATACAGGGCCCCGGGGAGCTGTTTTTT	CASCIQGPGELFF
TRBJ2-4	few	TRBV5-1	NA	14	TGCGCCAGCAGCTTGGGGCCAATTAAAAACATTCAGTACTTC	CASSLGPIKNIQYF
TRBJ1-6	NA	TRBV6-1	NA	15	TGTGCCAGCAGTGAAGCGTTACACGTGGGCTCACCCCTCCACTTT	CASSEALHVGSPLHF
TRBJ2-7	NA	TRBV6-5	NA	13	TGTGCCAGCAGGGCGGGCCTCTCCTACGAGCAGTACTTC	CASRAGLSYEQYF
TRBJ2-3	NA	TRBV7-2	NA	14	TGTGCCAGCAGCCAGACGGGGACCACAGATACGCAGTATTTT	CASSQTGTTDTQYF
TRBJ2-5	few	TRBV5-1	TRBD2	16	TGCGCCAGCAGCTATCAAGCGGGGGGGTACCAAGAGACCCAGTACTTC	CASSYQAGGYQETQYF
TRBJ1-5	NA	TRBV18	NA	15	TGTGCCAGCTCACCCCCCCCAGGGGTGGATCAGCCCCAGCATTTT	CASSPPPGVDQPQHF
TRBJ2-5	few	TRBV12-3/TRBV12-4	NA	15	TGTGCCAGCAGTTTTAGAGAAGGAGGGGGAGAGACCCAGTACTTC	CASSFREGGGETQYF
TRBJ2-2	many	TRBV6-1	NA	15	TGTGCCAGCAGTCCCGGGACTTTGAACACCGGGGAGCTGTTTTTT	CASSPGTLNTGELFF
TRBJ2-7	many	TRBV6-2/TRBV6-3	NA	12	TGTGCCAGCAGTGAAAGTTCCTACGAGCAGTACTTC	CASSESSYEQYF
TRBJ2-3	many	TRBV2	NA	12	TGTGCCTACACTCCGGGCCCAGATACGCAGTATTTT	CAYTPGPDTQYF
TRBJ2-3	NA	TRBV5-5	NA	14	TGTGCCAGCAGCAGAGAAGCGAGCACAGATACGAAGTATTTT	CASSREASTDTKYF
TRBJ2-7	many	TRBV7-2	NA	15	TGTGCCAGCAGCTTATACCCAGGGAGTTCCTACGAGCAGTACTTC	CASSLYPGSSYEQYF
TRBJ1-3	many	TRBV10-3	NA	13	TGTGCCATCAGGGAACAGGCGAGAAACACCATATATTTT	CAIREQARNTIYF
TRBJ1-2	NA	TRBV5-1	NA	14	TGCGCCAGCCGCTTGACAGGAAACTCCTATGGCTACACCTTC	CASRLTGNSYGYTF
TRBJ1-5	NA	TRBV11-2	TRBD1	15	TGTGCCAGCAGCCTAACACAGGGGGCTCGGCAGCCCCAGCATTTT	CASSLTQGARQPQHF
TRBJ2-1	NA	TRBV6-5	NA	16	TGTGCCAGCAGTGGCTCGCAGGGGAGCTCCTACAATGAGCAGTTCTTC	CASSGSQGSSYNEQFF
TRBJ1-6	few	TRBV7-2	NA	14	TGTGCCAGCAGCTTAAGGACACGGGACGGGGCCCTCCACTTT	CASSLRTRDGALHF
TRBJ1-2	NA	TRBV7-2	NA	13	TGTGCCAGCAGCTTAGAACTGACTTATGGCTACACCTTC	CASSLELTYGYTF
TRBJ2-7	many	TRBV3-1	TRBD1	14	TGTGCCAGCAGCTACTGGACAGGATCCTACGAGCAGTACTTC	CASSYWTGSYEQYF
TRBJ1-2	NA	TRBV4-3	NA	15	TGCGCCAGCAGCCAAGATCTAGGACCCCAGGGGGGCTACACCTTC	CASSQDLGPQGGYTF
TRBJ2-5	NA	TRBV29-1	TRBD2	15	TGCAGCGTTGACATAATCGGGGGGGCCCAAGAGACCCAGTACTTC	CSVDIIGGAQETQYF
TRBJ1-1	NA	TRBV15	NA	11	TGTGCCACCAGCGGCACAGTTGAAGCTTTCTTT	CATSGTVEAFF
TRBJ2-2	few	TRBV9	NA	15	TGTGCCAGCAGCGTAGAGGCAGGGACCGCCGGGGAGCTGTTTTTT	CASSVEAGTAGELFF
TRBJ2-1	few	TRBV5-1	TRBD2	15	TGCGCCAGCAGCCAGCGGGGGGCCGGGTCCAATGAGCAGTTCTTC	CASSQRGAGSNEQFF
TRBJ2-7	NA	TRBV5-1	TRBD1	15	TGCGCCAGCAGCCGCTCCGGGACAGGAAGGTACGAGCAGTACTTC	CASSRSGTGRYEQYF
TRBJ2-6	once	TRBV7-2	NA	16	TGTGCCAGCAGCTCGAAACGGGGCTCTGGGGCCAACGTCCTGACTTTC	CASSSKRGSGANVLTF
TRBJ1-4	few	TRBV2	NA	14	TGTGCCAGCAGTGCGGGACGGAATAATGAAAAACTGTTTTTT	CASSAGRNNEKLFF
TRBJ2-3	few	TRBV12-3/TRBV12-4	TRBD2	15	TGTGCCAGCAGTTCTAGCGGGGGGCAGGCAGATACGCAGTATTTT	CASSSSGGQADTQYF
TRBJ1-2	NA	TRBV7-2	NA	13	TGTGCCAGCAGCTCTTCCTCCGGCTATGGCTACACCTTC	CASSSSSGYGYTF
TRBJ1-1	few	TRBV27	NA	14	TGTGCCAGCAGTAATCTGTGGATGAACACTGAAGCTTTCTTT	CASSNLWMNTEAFF
TRBJ2-6	few	TRBV6-5	NA	13	TGTGCCAGCAGAGTCTCTGGGGCCAACGTCCTGACTTTC	CASRVSGANVLTF
TRBJ2-1	many	TRBV7-9	NA	17	TGTGCCAGCAGCCCCCGCACCAGGGAAACGGTTTACAATGAGCAGTTCTTC	CASSPRTRETVYNEQFF
TRBJ2-3	NA	TRBV5-1	NA	14	TGCGCCAGCAGCTGGGCCCTCGGCGGGGATACGCAGTATTTT	CASSWALGGDTQYF
TRBJ2-2	few	TRBV9	NA	15	TGTGCCAGCAGGGGGAGACAGGCGGGGACCGGGGAGCTGTTTTTT	CASRGRQAGTGELFF
TRBJ1-3	NA	TRBV7-3	NA	15	TGTGCCAGCAGCTTAAATCCGGGTGGTGGAAACACCATATATTTT	CASSLNPGGGNTIYF
TRBJ2-7	NA	TRBV21-1	NA	10	TGTGCCAGCAGCATATTCGAGCAGTACTTC	CASSIFEQYF
TRBJ2-3	NA	TRBV7-2	TRBD2	17	TGTGCCAGCAGCCCTACCCCGACTAGCGGGGGCACAGATACGCAGTATTTT	CASSPTPTSGGTDTQYF
TRBJ2-4	few	TRBV29-1	NA	13	TGCAGCGTTGAGATGGGGGCCTCGGGTATTCAGTACTTC	CSVEMGASGIQYF
TRBJ2-3	many	TRBV10-3	TRBD1	18	TGTGCCATCAGTGACAGAAGGGACAGCTTCCGGTCCCCAGATACGCAGTATTTT	CAISDRRDSFRSPDTQYF
TRBJ2-2	NA	TRBV27	NA	14	TGTGCCAGCGGCTACTCCGACAGAACCGGGGAGCTGTTTTTT	CASGYSDRTGELFF
TRBJ1-4	few	TRBV3-1	NA	16	TGTGCCAGCAGCCAAGATTCAGCGAGGGCTAATGAAAAACTGTTTTTT	CASSQDSARANEKLFF
TRBJ1-1	few	TRBV23-1	NA	16	TGCGCCAGCACTACCTCCTCGGAGGGCGGAAACACTGAAGCTTTCTTT	CASTTSSEGGNTEAFF
TRBJ1-1	NA	TRBV3-1	NA	12	TGTGCCAGCAGCCAGAGAGGAGGGAGAGCTTTCTTT	CASSQRGGRAFF
TRBJ2-7	few	TRBV5-4	NA	13	TGTGCCAGCAGCACCCAATCGGGGTCCGAGCAGTACTTC	CASSTQSGSEQYF
TRBJ1-2	NA	TRBV6-6	NA	13	TGTGCCAGCAGTCCTCAGGGTTCAGGGGGCTACACCTTC	CASSPQGSGGYTF
TRBJ1-1	few	TRBV6-5	NA	12	TGTGCCAGCAGGTCCCAGAGCACTGAAGCTTTCTTT	CASRSQSTEAFF